This entry is about one T cell receptor (beta chain). Its antigen is as yet unknown. These data come from a study of cytomegalovirus exposure and HLA in healthy donors. The study, taken as a whole, reports: As was reported, the HLA-A and HLA-B alleles of most subjects were accurately predicted from TCR beta sequences. Association with HLA alleles at 0.05 false discovery rate was found for some 18,000 TCR beta sequences in a later analysis.

V was trimmed by 0 bases and J by 4 bases, leaving 16 bases between them. Germline CDR1 reads ENHRY; CDR2 reads SYGVKD. This CDR3 is built from 17 residues. With 60 Vbeta and 13 Jbeta primers, the PCR was carried out. The table came from immunoSEQ multiplex PCR; TCRdb's copy has only in-frame clones and leaves some out. The data contain 150,000 to 200,000 clones, roughly 82% of them singletons. The chain couples TRBV10-3 to TRBJ2-1; D is perhaps TRBD2 (5 bases). The sequenced sample consisted of PBMCs. The receptor was isolated from a girl between 5 and 17 years old in good health and CMV-seropositive. CDR3 sequence reads: CAISESEVWETYNEQFF. CDR3 DNA sequence: TGTGCCATCAGTGAGTCGGAGGTCTGGGAGACTTACAATGAGCAGTTCTTC.